This T cell receptor (beta chain) originates from a study of blood T cells in healthy people across ages. Study-level findings and limits: Age advanced and TCR beta diversity per million T cells fell, roughly linearly.

Through a sample-barcoded 5' primer and a J-beta primer mix, a second PCR was run for roughly 6 to 12 cycles. TCRdb passed the 5' RACE reads through MiXCR, listing each CDR3 protein once. The table has almost 1 million distinct CDR3 sequences, roughly half seen once; the top ten hold over 20%. Of note for this clonotype: What it recognizes is unknown.

Trimming cost V 6 bases and J 4 bases, with 16 bases left between them. CDR1 is SGHRS and CDR2 is YFSETQ in the germline V gene. This CDR3 is built from 14 residues. Material for sequencing was blood. V is TRBV5-1 and J is TRBJ1-1; possible D gene TRBD1, 5 bases. The TCR originated in an older woman in good health. The CDR3 DNA is TGCGCCAGCACGAACCCGGGGGGAGGCACTGAAGCTTTCTTT. Protein: CASTNPGGGTEAFF.